This TCR beta chain emerged from a study of PD-1 blockade in classical Hodgkin lymphoma. General study findings and limits: After ASCT, patients who started nivolumab under 1 year later were excluded. Prior therapy or disease activity may underlie the repertoire differences, whose causes remain undefined.

In the case of this clone: Its specificity is not known.

Trimming cost V 6 bases and J 3 bases; bases outside gene matches: 1. Germline V gene data show CDR1 as ENHRY and CDR2 as SYGVKD. The CDR3 is made up of 13 amino acids. The protocol was immunoSEQ multiplex PCR, while the TCRdb copy is restricted to in-frame clones and leaves out a portion. The repertoire holds about 93,000 clones, with approximately 78% as singletons. Time point indicated: cycle 4 day 1 (C4D1), after about 6 weeks of nivolumab. The patients all showed relapse after autologous stem cell transplantation, while their brentuximab vedotin exposure varied. The specimen comprised peripheral blood mononuclear cells (PBMCs), sampled before the fourth cycle of nivolumab. This TCR was recovered from a human donor with classical Hodgkin lymphoma. This sequence joins TRBV10-3 and TRBJ1-4, with 7 positions matching TRBD1. Here the CDR3 DNA reads TGTGCCATCAGAGGACAGGCTAATGAAAAACTGTTTTTT. Translating it yields CAIRGQANEKLFF.